This record concerns one T cell receptor beta chain sequence. Antigen unknown. The data were taken from a study of blood T cells in healthy people across ages. Whole-study results and caveats: The long-lived group displayed more naive CD4+ cells, plus higher diversity, than the aged donors did. Naive T cell percentage showed a strong correlation with TCR beta diversity.

Trimming left V 3 bases short and J 9 bases short, with 6 bases between. The length of the CDR3 is 12 residues. Germline values: CDR1 MDHEN, CDR2 SYDVKM. Investigators took ten milliliters of peripheral blood from every donor. Through a sample-barcoded 5' primer and a J-beta primer mix, a second PCR was run for roughly 6 to 12 cycles. Every cDNA molecule bore a tag from a template-switch adaptor containing 12 random nucleotides. TCRdb re-derived calls from the 5' RACE reads in MiXCR, one entry per CDR3 protein. This table holds 1.5 million to 2 million distinct CDR3 sequences, 28% found once. The sequencing input was blood. The chain carries TRBV28 and TRBJ1-6; no clear D. The TCR was taken from a woman in her 30s in good health. The CDR3 reads CASSLSLSPLHF. The CDR3 coding sequence is TGTGCCAGCAGTTTGTCCCTTTCACCCCTCCACTTT.